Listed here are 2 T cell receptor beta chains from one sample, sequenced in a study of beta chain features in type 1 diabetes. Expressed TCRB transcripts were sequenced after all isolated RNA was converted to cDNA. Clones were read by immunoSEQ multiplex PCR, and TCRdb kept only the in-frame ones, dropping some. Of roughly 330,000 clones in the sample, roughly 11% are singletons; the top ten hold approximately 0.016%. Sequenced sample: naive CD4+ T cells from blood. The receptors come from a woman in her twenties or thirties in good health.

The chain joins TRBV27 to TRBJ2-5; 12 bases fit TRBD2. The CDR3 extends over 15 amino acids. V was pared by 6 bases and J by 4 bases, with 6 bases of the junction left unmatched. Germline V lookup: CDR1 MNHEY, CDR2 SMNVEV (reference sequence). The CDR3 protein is CASRLAGGIGETQYF. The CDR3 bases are TGTGCCAGCAGACTAGCGGGAGGCATTGGAGAGACCCAGTACTTC.

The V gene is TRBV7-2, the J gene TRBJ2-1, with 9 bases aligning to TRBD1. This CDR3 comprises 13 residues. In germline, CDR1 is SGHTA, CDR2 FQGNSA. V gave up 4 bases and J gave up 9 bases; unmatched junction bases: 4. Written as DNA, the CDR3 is TGTGCCAGCAGCTCACAGGGGGCGGGTGAGCAGTTCTTC. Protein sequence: CASSSQGAGEQFF.